This T cell receptor beta chain was identified in a study of Graves' ophthalmopathy and Graves' hyperthyroidism. General study findings and limits: Ophthalmopathy was separated from stable hyperthyroidism by a 13-signature model with roughly 90% sensitivity and 65% to 82% specificity. Ophthalmopathy progression cases were predicted by the model with roughly 70% sensitivity and almost 75% specificity.

Ten or more counts support this clonotype. Its cognate antigen is unknown. The V gene's germline CDR1 is PRHDT and CDR2 FYEKMQ (reference sequence). The ends were cut back, 7 bases at V and 0 bases at J, with 10 bases in the middle. This CDR3 region has 13 residues. Amplified TCR beta CDR3 regions were obtained using RNA transcripts as template. RT-PCR was first run with HTBI primers, then multiplex PCR in a second round. TCRdb used MiXCR to reprocess the multiplex PCR reads, holding one entry per CDR3 protein. The sample includes 500,000 to 700,000 distinct CDR3 sequences, approximately 37% of them seen just once.

The sequencing sample was made of peripheral blood or thyroid tissue (not recorded which). The V gene is TRBV13, the J gene TRBJ2-7; D remains ambiguous. The TCR originated in an adult man with Graves' hyperthyroidism. CDR3 in amino acids: CASTGPTSYEQYF. The CDR3 DNA sequence: TGTGCCAGCACCGGACCCACCTCCTACGAGCAGTACTTC.